This T cell receptor beta chain originates from a study of identical twins. Germline CDR1 is KGHSH and CDR2 is LQKENI. This CDR3 spans 13 amino acids. Trimming cost V 5 bases and J 3 bases, with 11 bases left between them. Regarding the study as a whole: Twins shared beta out-of-frame sequences in excess, but this excess was weaker.

A remark on this clonotype: Its cognate antigen is unknown.

From the 5' RACE reads, TCRdb called clonotypes with MiXCR, one entry per CDR3 protein. Found here are 1,800,000 or so distinct CDR3 sequences, less than 35% of them singletons; the top ten hold more than 0.25%. The specimen sequenced was cord blood. The rearrangement joins TRBV18 to TRBJ2-7, with no clear D. This sequence originates from a newborn girl in good health. DNA for the CDR3: TGTGCCAGCTCAGACGTGGACGGCTACGAGCAGTACTTC. Its translation: CASSDVDGYEQYF.